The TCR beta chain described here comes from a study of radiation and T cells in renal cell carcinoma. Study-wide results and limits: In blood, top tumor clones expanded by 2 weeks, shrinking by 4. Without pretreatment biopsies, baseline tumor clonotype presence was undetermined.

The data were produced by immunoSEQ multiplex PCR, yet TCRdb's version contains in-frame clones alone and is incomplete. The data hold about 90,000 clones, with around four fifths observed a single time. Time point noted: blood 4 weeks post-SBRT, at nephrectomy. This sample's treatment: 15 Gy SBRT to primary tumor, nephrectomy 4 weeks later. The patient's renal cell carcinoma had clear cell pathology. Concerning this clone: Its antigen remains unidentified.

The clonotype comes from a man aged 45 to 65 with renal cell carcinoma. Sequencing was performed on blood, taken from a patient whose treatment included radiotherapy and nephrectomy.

CDR3 residues: CASSTVSHYNEQFF. Here the CDR3 DNA reads TGTGCCAGCAGCACGGTTTCACACTACAATGAGCAGTTCTTC. The rearrangement links TRBV9 to TRBJ2-1, with D uncertain. The CDR3 has 14 residues. Germline loops: CDR1 SGDLS, CDR2 YYNGEE. V lost 4 bases and J lost 3, with 11 bases in between.